The subject of this entry is one TCR beta chain. The antigen remains unidentified. These data belong to a study of T cell responses to AZD1222 COVID-19 vaccine. Points from the study as a whole: Baseline seropositivity characterized only a handful of AZD1222 recipients. Along spike, vaccine-associated CD4 TCRs were found throughout, with dominance at 160-218 and 743-854. The donor group comprised mostly white British people and more females; the analysis possibly underestimated clonal diversity. Breadth and depth of Spike-specific TCRs rose after two AZD1222 doses.

The germline gives CDR1 LGHNT, CDR2 FRNRAP. The length of the CDR3 is 14 residues. V gave up 4 bases and J gave up 4 bases, with 13 bases separating them. This table comes from immunoSEQ multiplex PCR, and its TCRdb copy is limited to in-frame clones, with some not included. Of some 120,000 clones in the sample, roughly nine tenths were seen once. The source is an adult in good health. This chain connects TRBV12-5 to TRBJ1-1; tentative D call: TRBD1 (5 bases). The sequenced sample was peripheral blood, obtained on day 0 of AZD1222 vaccination. The DNA for the CDR3 is TGTGCTAGTGGTTCCCAGCGCGGGGGCACTGAAGCTTTCTTT. This sequence encodes CASGSQRGGTEAFF.